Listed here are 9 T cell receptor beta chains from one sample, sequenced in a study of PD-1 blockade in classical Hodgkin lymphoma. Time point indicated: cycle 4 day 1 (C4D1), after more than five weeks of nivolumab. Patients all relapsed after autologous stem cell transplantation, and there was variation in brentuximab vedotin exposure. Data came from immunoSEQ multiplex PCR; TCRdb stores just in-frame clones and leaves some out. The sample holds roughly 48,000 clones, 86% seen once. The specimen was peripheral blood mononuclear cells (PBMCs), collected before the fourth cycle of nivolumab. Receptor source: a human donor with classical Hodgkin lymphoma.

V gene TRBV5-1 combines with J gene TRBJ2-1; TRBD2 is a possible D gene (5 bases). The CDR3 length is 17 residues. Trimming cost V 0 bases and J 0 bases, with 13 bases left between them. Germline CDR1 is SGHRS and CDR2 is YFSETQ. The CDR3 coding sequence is TGCGCCAGCAGCTTGGTAGGACTGAAGGACTCCTACAATGAGCAGTTCTTC. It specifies CASSLVGLKDSYNEQFF.

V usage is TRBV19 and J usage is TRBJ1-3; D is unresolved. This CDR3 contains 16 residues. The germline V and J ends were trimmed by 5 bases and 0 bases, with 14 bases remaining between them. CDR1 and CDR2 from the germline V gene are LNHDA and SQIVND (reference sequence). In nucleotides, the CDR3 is TGTGCCAGTAGTCCGACTAGGACCTTCTCTGGAAACACCATATATTTT. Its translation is CASSPTRTFSGNTIYF.

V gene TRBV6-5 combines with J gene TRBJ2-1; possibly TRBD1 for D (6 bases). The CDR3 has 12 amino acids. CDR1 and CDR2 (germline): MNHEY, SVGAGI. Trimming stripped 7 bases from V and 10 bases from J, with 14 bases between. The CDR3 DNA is TGTGCCAGCACTAACACTGGGACAGAGCAGTTCTTC. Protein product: CASTNTGTEQFF.

The CDR3 spells CSVRDSPYEQYF. CDR3 coding DNA: TGCAGCGTCCGGGACAGCCCCTACGAGCAGTACTTC. This chain connects TRBV29-1 to TRBJ2-7, with TRBD1 identical over 7 bases. The trim removed 6 bases at V and 2 bases at J, leaving 4 bases unmatched. The germline gives CDR1 SQVTM, CDR2 ANQGSEA. The CDR3 is 12 residues long.

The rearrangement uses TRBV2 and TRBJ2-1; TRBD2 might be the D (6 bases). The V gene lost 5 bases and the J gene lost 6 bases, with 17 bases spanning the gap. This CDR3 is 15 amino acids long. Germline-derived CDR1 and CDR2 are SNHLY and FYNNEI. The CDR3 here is CASSRLRTTGNEQFF. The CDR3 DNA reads TGTGCCAGCAGTCGTTTACGGACTACTGGCAATGAGCAGTTCTTC.

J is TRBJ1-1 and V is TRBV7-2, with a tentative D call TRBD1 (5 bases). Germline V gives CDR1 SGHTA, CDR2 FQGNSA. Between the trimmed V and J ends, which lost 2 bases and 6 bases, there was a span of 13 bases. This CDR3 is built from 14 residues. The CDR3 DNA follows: TGTGCCAGCAGCTTAAAGTTCAGGGCCTCTGAAGCTTTCTTT. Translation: CASSLKFRASEAFF.

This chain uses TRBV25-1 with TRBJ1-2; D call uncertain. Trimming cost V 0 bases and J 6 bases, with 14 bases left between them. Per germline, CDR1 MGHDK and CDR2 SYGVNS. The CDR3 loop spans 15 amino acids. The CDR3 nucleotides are TGTGCCAGCAGTGAATATCACAGATTCCATGATGGCTACACCTTC. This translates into CASSEYHRFHDGYTF.

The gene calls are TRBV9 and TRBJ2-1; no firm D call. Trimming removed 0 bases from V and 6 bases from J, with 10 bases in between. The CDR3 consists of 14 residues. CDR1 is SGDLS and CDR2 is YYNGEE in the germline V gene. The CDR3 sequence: CASSVGARPNEQFF. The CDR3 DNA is TGTGCCAGCAGCGTAGGGGCTCGCCCCAATGAGCAGTTCTTC.

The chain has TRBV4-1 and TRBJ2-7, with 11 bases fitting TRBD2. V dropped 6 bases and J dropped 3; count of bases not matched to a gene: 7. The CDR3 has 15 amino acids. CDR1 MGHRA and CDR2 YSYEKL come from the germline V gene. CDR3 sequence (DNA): TGCGCCAGCAGTCACAAGACTAGCGGGAACTACGAGCAGTACTTC. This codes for CASSHKTSGNYEQYF.